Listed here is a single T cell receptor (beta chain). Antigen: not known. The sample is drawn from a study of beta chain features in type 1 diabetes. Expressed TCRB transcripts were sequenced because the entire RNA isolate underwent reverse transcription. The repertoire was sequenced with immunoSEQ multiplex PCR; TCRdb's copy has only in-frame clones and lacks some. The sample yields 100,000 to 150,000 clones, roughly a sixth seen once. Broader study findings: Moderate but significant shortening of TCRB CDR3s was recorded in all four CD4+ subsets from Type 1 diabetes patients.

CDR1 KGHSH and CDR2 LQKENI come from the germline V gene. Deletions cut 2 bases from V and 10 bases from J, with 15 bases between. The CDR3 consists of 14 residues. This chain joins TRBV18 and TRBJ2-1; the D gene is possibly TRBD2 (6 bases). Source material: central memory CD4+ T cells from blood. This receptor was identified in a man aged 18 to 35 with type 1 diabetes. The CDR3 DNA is TGTGCCAGCTCACCATCGACTAGTCGAAGCGAGCAGTTCTTC. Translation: CASSPSTSRSEQFF.